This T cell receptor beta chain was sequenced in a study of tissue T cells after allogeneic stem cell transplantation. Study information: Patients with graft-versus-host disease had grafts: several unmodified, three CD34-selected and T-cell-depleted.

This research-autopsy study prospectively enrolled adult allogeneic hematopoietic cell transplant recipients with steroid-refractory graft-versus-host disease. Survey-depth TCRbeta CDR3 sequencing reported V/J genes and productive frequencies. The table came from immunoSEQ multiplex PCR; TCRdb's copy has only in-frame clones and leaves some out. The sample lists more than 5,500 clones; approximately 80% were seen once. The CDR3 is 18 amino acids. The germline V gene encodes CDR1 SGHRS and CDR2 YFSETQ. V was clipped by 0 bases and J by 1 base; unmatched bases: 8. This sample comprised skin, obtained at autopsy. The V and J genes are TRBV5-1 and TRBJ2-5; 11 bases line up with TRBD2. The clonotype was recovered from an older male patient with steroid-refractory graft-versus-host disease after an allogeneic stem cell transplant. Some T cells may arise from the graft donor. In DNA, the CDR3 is TGCGCCAGCAGCTTGGCGCCTAGCGGGGGGATTGGCCAAGAGACCCAGTACTTC. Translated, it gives CASSLAPSGGIGQETQYF. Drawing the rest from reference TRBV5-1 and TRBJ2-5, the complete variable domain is KAGVTQTPRYLIKTRGQQVTLSCSPISGHRSVSWYQQTPGQGLQFLFEYFSETQRNKGNFPGRFSGRQFSNSRSEMNVSTLELGDSALYLCASSLAPSGGIGQETQYFGPGTRLLVL.